This T cell receptor beta chain was sequenced for a study of blood T cell repertoires in COVID-19. As originally analysed: It was from reference gene primer amplification that nucleated cell counts were estimated. Clones were sequenced by immunoSEQ multiplex PCR, and TCRdb holds only the in-frame ones, with some missing. V and J calls and clone size are as listed in that table; D and trimming were resolved from the DNA. The repertoire holds 250,000 or so clones, with roughly 90% as singletons. The ends were cut back, 4 bases at V and 1 base at J, with 13 bases in the middle. From germline, CDR1 is SEHNR and CDR2 FQNEAQ (reference sequence). The length of the CDR3 is 15 residues.

Sequenced material: peripheral blood. The chain has TRBV7-9 and TRBJ1-1; D is undetermined. This clonotype was obtained from a man aged 25-45 years with active or convalescent COVID-19. The CDR3 DNA reads as TGTGCCAGCAGCTCACACACAATTGCGAACACTGAAGCTTTCTTT. It codes for CASSSHTIANTEAFF.